This T cell receptor (beta chain) was profiled in a study of blood T cell repertoires in COVID-19. Study at large: There were acute and convalescent COVID-19 samples, and they came from the United States, Italy and Spain. Sources were T cells, B-cell-depleted T cells, or PBMCs; the material itself was cDNA or gDNA.

This clone turned up a few times. Germline V CDR1 and CDR2: SGHRS, YFSETQ. The CDR3 is 15 amino acids. J was trimmed by 1 base and V by 1 base; bases with no gene match: 3. The assay was immunoSEQ multiplex PCR, and TCRdb's table has in-frame clones only and misses some. The table lists over 50,000 clones, around 83% of them singletons. Sequenced: peripheral blood. The TCR comes from a man between 65 and 85 years old with active COVID-19. The chain combines TRBV5-1 with TRBJ1-1; 8 positions agree with TRBD1. CDR3 DNA sequence: TGCGCCAGCAGCTTGTCAGGGGGCCGGAACACTGAAGCTTTCTTT. Amino acids: CASSLSGGRNTEAFF.